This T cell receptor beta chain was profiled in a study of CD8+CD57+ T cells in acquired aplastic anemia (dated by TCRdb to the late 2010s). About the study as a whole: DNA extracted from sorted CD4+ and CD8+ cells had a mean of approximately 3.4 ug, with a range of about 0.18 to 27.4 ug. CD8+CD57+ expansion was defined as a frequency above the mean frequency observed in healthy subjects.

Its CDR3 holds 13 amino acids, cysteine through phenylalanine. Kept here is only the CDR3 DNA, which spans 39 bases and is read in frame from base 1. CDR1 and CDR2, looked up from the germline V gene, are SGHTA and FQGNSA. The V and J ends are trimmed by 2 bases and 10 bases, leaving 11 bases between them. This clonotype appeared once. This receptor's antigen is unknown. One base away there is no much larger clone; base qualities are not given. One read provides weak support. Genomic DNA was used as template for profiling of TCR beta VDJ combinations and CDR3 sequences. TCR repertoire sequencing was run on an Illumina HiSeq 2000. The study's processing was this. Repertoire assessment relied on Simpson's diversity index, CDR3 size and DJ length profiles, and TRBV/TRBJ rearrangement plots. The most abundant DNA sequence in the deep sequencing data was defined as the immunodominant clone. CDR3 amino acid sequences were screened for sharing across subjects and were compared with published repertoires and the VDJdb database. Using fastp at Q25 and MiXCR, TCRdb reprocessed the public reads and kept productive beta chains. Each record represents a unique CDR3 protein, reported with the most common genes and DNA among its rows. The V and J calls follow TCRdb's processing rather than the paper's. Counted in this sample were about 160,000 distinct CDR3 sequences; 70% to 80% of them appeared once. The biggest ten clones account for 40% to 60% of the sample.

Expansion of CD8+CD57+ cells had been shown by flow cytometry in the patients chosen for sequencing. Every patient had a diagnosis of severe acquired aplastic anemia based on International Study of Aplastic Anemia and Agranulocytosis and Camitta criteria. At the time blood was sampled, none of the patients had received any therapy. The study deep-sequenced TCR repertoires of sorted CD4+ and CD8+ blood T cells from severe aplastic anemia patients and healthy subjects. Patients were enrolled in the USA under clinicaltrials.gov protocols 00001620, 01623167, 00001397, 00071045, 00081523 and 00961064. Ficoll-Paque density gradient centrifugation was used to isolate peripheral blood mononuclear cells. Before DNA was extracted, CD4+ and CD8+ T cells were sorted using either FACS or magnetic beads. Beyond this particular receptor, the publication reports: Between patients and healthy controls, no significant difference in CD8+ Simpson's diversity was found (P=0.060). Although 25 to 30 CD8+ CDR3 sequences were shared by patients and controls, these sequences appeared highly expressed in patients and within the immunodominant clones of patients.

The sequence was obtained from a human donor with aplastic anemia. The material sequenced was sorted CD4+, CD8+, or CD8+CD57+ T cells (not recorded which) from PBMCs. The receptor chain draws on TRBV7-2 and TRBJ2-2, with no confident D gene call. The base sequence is TGTGCCAGCAGCTTATCCTTCCCGGCGGAGCTGTTTTTT. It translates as CASSLSFPAELFF.